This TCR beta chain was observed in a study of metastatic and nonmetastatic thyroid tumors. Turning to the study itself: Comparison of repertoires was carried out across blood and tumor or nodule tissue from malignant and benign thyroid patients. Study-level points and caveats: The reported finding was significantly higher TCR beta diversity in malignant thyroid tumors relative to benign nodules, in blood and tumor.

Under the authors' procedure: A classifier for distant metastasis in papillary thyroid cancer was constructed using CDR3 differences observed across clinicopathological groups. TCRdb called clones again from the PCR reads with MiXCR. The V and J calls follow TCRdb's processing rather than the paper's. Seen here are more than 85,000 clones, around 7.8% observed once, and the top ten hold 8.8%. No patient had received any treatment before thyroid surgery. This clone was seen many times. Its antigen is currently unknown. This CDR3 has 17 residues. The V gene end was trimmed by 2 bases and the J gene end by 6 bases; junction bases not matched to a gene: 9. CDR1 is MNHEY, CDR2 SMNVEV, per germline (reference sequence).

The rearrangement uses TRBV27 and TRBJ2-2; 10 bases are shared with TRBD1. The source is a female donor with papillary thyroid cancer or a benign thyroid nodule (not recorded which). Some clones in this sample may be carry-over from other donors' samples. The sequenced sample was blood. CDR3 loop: CASSLIGQGVSAGELFF. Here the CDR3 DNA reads TGTGCCAGCAGTTTAATAGGACAGGGGGTTAGTGCCGGGGAGCTGTTTTTT.